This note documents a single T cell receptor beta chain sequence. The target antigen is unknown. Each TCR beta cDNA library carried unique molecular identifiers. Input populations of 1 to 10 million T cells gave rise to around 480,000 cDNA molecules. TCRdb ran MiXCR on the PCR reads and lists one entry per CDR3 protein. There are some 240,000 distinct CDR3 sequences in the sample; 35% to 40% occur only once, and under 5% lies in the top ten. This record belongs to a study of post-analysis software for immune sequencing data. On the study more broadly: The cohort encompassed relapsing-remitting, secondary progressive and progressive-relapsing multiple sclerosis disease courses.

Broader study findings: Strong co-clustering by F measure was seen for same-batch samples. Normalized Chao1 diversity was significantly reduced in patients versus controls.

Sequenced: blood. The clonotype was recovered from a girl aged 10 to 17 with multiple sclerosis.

The CDR3 nucleotides read TGCGCCAGCAGCACGGGACAGCAGAATTCACCCCTCCACTTT. It yields the protein CASSTGQQNSPLHF. This chain links TRBV5-1 with TRBJ1-6; 7 nucleotides match TRBD1. V was pared by 4 bases and J by 7 bases, with 5 bases of the junction left unmatched. Looked up from germline, CDR1 is SGHRS and CDR2 is YFSETQ. The CDR3 covers 14 residues.